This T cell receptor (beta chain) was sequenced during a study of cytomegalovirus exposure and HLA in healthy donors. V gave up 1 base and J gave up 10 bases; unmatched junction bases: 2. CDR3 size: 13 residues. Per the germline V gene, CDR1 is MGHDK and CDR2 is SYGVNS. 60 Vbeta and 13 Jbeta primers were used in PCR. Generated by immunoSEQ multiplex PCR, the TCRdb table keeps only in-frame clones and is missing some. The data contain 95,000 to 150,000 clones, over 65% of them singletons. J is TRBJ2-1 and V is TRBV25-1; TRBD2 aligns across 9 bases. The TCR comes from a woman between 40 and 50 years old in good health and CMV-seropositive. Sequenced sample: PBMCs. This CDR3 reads CASSEFSGGEQFF. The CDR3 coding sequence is TGTGCCAGCAGTGAATTTAGCGGGGGAGAGCAGTTCTTC. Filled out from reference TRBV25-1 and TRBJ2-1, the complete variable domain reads EADIYQTPRYLVIGTGKKITLECSQTMGHDKMYWYQQDPGMELHLIHYSYGVNSTEKGDLSSESTVSRIRTEHFPLTLESARPSHTSQYLCASSEFSGGEQFFGPGTRLTVL.